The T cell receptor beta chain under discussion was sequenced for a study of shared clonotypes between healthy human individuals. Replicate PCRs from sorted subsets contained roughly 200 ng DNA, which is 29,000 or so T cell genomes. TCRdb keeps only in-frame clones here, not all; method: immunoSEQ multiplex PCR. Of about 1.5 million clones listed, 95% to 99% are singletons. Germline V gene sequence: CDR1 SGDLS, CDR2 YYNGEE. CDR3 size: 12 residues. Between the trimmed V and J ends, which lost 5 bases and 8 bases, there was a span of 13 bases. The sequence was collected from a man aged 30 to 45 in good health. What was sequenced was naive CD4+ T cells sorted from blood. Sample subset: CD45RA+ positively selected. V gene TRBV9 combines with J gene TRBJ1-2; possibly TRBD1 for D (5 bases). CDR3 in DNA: TGTGCCAGCAGTCTTGATCGGGGCGGCTACACCTTC. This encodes CASSLDRGGYTF. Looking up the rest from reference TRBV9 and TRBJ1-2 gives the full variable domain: DSGVTQTPKHLITATGQRVTLRCSPRSGDLSVYWYQQSLDQGLQFLIQYYNGEERAKGNILERFSAQQFPDLHSELNLSSLELGDSALYFCASSLDRGGYTFGSGTRLTVV.